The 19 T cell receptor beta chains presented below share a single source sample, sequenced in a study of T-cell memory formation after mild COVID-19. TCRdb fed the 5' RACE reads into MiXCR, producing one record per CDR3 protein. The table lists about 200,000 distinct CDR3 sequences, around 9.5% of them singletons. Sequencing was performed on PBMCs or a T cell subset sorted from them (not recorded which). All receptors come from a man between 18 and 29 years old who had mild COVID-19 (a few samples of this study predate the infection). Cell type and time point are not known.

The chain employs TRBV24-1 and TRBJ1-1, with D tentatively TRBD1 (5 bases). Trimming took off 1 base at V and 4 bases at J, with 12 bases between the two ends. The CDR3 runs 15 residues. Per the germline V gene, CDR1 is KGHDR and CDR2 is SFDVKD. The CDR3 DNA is TGTGCCACCAGTGATTTTCGGGGGGGGAGCACTGAAGCTTTCTTT. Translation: CATSDFRGGSTEAFF.

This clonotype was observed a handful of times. CDR3 bases: TGTGCCAGCAGCTTGGGGGCTAGCGGAGTATATGATGGGACCCAGTACTTC. Residues: CASSLGASGVYDGTQYF. This rearrangement joins TRBV5-6 to TRBJ2-5, with 7 bases that match TRBD2. The ends lost 0 bases at V and 7 bases at J; junction bases unmatched: 15. The CDR3 covers 17 residues. CDR1 and CDR2 (germline): SGHDT, YYEEEE.

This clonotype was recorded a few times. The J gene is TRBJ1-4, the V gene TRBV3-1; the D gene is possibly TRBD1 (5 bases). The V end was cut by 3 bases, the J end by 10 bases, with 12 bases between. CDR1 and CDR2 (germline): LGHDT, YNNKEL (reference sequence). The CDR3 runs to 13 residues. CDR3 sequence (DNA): TGTGCCAGCAGCCACAGGGACCAAGGAAAACTGTTTTTT. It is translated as CASSHRDQGKLFF. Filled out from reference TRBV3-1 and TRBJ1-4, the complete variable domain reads DTAVSQTPKYLVTQMGNDKSIKCEQNLGHDTMYWYKQDSKKFLKIMFSYNNKELIINETVPNRFSPKSPDKAHLNLHINSLELGDSAVYFCASSHRDQGKLFFGSGTQLSVL.

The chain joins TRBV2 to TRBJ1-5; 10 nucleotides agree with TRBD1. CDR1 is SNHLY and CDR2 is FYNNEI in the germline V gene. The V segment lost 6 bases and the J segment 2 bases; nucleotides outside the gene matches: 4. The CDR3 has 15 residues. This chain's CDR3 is CASRPGTGGNQPQHF. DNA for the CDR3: TGTGCCAGCAGACCCGGGACAGGGGGCAATCAGCCCCAGCATTTT.

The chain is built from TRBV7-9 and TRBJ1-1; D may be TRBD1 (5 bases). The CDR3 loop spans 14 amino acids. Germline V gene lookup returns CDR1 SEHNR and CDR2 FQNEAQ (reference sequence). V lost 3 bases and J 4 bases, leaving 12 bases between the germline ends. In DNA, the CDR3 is TGTGCCAGCAGCTTTGCAGGTCAGGGCACTGAAGCTTTCTTT. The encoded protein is CASSFAGQGTEAFF.

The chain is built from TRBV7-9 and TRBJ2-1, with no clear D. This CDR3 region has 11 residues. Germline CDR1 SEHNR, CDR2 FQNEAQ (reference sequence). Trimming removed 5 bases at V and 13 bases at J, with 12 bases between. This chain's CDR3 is CASSAGSPQFF. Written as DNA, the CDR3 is TGTGCCAGCAGCGCCGGTTCTCCCCAGTTCTTC.

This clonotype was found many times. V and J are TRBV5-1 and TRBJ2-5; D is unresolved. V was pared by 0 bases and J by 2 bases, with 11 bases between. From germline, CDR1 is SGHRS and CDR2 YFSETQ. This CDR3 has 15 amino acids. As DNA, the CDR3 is TGCGCCAGCAGCTTGGCCGGCAGCGTTCAAGAGACCCAGTACTTC. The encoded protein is CASSLAGSVQETQYF.

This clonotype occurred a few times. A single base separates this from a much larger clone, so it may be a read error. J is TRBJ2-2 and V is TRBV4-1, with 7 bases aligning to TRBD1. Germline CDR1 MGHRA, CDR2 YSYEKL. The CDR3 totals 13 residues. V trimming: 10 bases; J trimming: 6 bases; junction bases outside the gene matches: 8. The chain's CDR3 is CAIGTVYPGELFF. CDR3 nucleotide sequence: TGCGCCATTGGGACAGTTTACCCCGGGGAGCTGTTTTTT.

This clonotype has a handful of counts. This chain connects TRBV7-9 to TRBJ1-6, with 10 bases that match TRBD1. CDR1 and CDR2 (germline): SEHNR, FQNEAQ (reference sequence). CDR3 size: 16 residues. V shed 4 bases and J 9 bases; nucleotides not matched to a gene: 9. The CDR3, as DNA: TGTGCCAGCAGCTCGAACCCAGACAGGGGGCTTTCACCCCTCCACTTT. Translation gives CASSSNPDRGLSPLHF.

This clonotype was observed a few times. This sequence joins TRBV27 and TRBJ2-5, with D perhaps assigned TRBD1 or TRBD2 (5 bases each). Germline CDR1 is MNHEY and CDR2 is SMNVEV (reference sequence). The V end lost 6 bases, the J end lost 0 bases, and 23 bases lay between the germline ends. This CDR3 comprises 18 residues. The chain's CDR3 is CASRVKGSVGEHQETQYF. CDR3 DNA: TGTGCCAGCAGAGTCAAAGGGAGCGTGGGGGAACACCAAGAGACCCAGTACTTC.

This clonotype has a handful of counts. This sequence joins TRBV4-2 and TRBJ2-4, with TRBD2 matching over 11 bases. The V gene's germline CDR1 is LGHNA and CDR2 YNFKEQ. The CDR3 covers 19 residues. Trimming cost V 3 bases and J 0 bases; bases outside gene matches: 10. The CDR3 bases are TGTGCCAGCAGCCAGCCCGCTAGCGGGGGGTCCCTAGCCAAAAACATTCAGTACTTC. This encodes CASSQPASGGSLAKNIQYF.

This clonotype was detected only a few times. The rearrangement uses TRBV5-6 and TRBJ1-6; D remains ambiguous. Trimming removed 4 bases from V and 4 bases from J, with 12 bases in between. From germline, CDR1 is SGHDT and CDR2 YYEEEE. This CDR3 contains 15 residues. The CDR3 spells CASSPTGGYNSPLHF. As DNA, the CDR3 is TGTGCCAGCAGCCCTACGGGAGGATATAATTCACCCCTCCACTTT.

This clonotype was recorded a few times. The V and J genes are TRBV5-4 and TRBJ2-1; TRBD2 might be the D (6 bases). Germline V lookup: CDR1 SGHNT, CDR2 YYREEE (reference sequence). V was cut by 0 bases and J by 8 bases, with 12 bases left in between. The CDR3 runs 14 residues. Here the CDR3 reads CASSLAGWGDEQFF. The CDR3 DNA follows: TGTGCCAGCAGCTTGGCGGGTTGGGGGGATGAGCAGTTCTTC.

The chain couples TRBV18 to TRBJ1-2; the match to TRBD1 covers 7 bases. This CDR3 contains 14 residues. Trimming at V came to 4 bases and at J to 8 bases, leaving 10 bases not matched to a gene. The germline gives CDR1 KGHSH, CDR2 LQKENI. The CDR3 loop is CASSQQQGSYGYTF. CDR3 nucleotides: TGTGCCAGCTCACAACAACAGGGGAGCTACGGCTACACCTTC.

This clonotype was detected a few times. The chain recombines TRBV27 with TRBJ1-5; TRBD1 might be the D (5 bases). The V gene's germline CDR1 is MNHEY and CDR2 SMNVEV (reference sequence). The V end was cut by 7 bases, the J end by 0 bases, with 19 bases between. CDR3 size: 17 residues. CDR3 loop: CASKREGNKYSNQPQHF. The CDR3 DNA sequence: TGTGCCAGCAAGAGGGAGGGGAACAAATATAGCAATCAGCCCCAGCATTTT.

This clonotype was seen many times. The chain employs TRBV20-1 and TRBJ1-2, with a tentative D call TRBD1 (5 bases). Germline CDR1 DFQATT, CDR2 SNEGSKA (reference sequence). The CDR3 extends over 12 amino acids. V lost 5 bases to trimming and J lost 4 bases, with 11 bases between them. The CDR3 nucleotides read TGCAGTGCTTTTCAGGGTGTCTATGGCTACACCTTC. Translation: CSAFQGVYGYTF.

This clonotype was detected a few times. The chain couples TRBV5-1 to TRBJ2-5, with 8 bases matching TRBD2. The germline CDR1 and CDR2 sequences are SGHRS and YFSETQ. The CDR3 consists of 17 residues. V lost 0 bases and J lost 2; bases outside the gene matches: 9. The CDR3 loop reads CASSLVRGGLSQETQYF. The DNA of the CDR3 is TGCGCCAGCAGCTTGGTACGGGGGGGCCTCTCACAAGAGACCCAGTACTTC.

The CDR3 sequence: CASSLEPTGGEQFF. CDR3 nucleotides: TGCGCCAGCAGCTTGGAACCGACAGGCGGAGAGCAGTTCTTC. This rearrangement joins TRBV5-1 to TRBJ2-1; weak D call: TRBD1 (6 bases). Trimming shortened V by 0 bases and J by 10 bases, and 14 bases separated the two germline ends. The length of the CDR3 is 14 residues. Germline lookup yields CDR1 SGHRS and CDR2 YFSETQ.

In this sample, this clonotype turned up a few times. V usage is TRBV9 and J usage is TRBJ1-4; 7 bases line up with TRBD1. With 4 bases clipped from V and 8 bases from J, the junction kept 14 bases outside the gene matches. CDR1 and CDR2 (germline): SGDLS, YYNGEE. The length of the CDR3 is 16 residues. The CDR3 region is CASSPDRAHLREKLFF. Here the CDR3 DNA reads TGTGCCAGCAGCCCTGACAGGGCTCATCTGAGGGAAAAACTGTTTTTT. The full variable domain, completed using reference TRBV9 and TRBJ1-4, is DSGVTQTPKHLITATGQRVTLRCSPRSGDLSVYWYQQSLDQGLQFLIQYYNGEERAKGNILERFSAQQFPDLHSELNLSSLELGDSALYFCASSPDRAHLREKLFFGSGTQLSVL.